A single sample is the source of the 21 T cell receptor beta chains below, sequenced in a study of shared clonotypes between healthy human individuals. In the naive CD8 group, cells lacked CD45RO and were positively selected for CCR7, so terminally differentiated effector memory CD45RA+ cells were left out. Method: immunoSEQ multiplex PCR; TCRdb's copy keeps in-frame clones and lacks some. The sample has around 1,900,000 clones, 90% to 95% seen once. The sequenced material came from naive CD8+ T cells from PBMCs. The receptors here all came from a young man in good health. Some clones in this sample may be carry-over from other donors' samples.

CDR3 DNA sequence: TGTGCCAGCAGTTTATTATTAAGGGGGAGTACTGAAGCTTTCTTT. This sequence encodes CASSLLLRGSTEAFF. The chain combines TRBV28 with TRBJ1-1, with D tentatively TRBD1 (6 bases). The CDR3 is made up of 15 amino acids. Trimming removed 1 base from V and 5 bases from J, with 14 bases in between. Germline assignment: CDR1 MDHEN and CDR2 SYDVKM. The whole variable domain, remainder taken from reference TRBV28 and TRBJ1-1, is DVKVTQSSRYLVKRTGEKVFLECVQDMDHENMFWYRQDPGLGLRLIYFSYDVKMKEKGDIPEGYSVSREKKERFSLILESASTNQTSMYLCASSLLLRGSTEAFFGQGTRLTVV.

The CDR3 bases are TGTGCCAGCAGCCCCTTGGCTCTCCCTCCCGAGCAGTACTTC. This gives the protein CASSPLALPPEQYF. The chain employs TRBV5-6 and TRBJ2-7; D is unclear. Trimming shortened V by 4 bases and J by 6 bases, and 17 bases separated the two germline ends. There are 14 residues in the CDR3. Germline V gene sequence: CDR1 SGHDT, CDR2 YYEEEE.

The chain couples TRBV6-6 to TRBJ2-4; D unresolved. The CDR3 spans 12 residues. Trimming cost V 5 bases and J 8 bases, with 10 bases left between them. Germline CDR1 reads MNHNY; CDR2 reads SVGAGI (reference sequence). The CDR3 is CASSGSGDIQYF. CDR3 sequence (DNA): TGTGCCAGCAGTGGGTCTGGGGACATTCAGTACTTC.

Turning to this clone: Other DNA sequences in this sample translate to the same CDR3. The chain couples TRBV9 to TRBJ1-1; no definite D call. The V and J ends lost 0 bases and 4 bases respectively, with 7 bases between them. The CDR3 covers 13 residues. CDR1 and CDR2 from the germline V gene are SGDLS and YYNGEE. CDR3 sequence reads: CASSVGGSTEAFF. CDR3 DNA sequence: TGTGCCAGCAGCGTAGGAGGAAGCACTGAAGCTTTCTTT.

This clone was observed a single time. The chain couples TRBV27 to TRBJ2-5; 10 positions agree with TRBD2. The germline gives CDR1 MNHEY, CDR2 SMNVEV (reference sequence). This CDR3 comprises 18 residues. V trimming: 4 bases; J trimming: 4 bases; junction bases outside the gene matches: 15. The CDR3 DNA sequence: TGTGCCAGCAGTTCCCGTCGCCCCATAGCGGGAGGTCGAGAGACCCAGTACTTC. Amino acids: CASSSRRPIAGGRETQYF.

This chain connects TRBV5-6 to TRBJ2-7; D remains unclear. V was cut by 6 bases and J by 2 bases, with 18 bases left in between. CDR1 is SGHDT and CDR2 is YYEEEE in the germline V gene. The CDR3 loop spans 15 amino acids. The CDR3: CASTSEGERPYEQYF. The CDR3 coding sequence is TGTGCCAGCACCTCAGAAGGAGAAAGACCCTACGAGCAGTACTTC.

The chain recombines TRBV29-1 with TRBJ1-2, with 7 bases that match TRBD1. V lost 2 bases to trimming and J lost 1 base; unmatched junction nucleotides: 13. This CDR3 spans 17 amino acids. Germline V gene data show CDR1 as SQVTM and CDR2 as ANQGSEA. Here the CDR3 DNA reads TGCAGCGTTGAATCAACGCCTTCAGGGGGTTTTAACTATGGCTACACCTTC. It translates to CSVESTPSGGFNYGYTF.

The DNA of the CDR3 is TGTGCCAGCACCCAGGGGCCAGGGGGTCCAGAAGGCACCGGGGAGCTGTTTTTT. It translates to CASTQGPGGPEGTGELFF. The chain combines TRBV18 with TRBJ2-2, with TRBD1 matching 7 bases. J was trimmed by 4 bases and V by 8 bases; bases with no gene match: 19. From germline, CDR1 is KGHSH and CDR2 LQKENI. The length of the CDR3 is 18 residues.

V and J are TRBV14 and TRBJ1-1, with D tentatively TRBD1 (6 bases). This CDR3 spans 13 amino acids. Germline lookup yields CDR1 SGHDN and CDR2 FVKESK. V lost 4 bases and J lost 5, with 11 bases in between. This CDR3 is CASSPGARTEAFF. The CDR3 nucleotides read TGTGCCAGCAGCCCAGGGGCGAGGACTGAAGCTTTCTTT.

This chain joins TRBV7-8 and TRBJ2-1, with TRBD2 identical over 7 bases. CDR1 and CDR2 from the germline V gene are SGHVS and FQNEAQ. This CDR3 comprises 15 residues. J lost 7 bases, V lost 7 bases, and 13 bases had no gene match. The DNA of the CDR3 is TGTGCCAGCAAGCCTGGGGGAGGGCCGGAAAATGAGCAGTTCTTC. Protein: CASKPGGGPENEQFF.

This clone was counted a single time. DNA for the CDR3: TGCGCCAGCAGTCAACAGGGTACCGGGACAGGGGCCTACGAGCAGTACTTC. This sequence encodes CASSQQGTGTGAYEQYF. The chain carries TRBV23-1 and TRBJ2-7; 10 bases map to TRBD1. TRBV23-1 is marked as an open reading frame, function uncertain. J gave up 2 bases and V 2 bases, and 9 bases lay outside the gene matches. CDR3 length: 17 residues.

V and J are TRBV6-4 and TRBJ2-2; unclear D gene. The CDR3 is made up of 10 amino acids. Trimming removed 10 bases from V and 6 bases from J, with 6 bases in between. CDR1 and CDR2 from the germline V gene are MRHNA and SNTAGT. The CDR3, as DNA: TGTGCCACCCCCCCCGGGGAGCTGTTTTTT. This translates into CATPPGELFF.

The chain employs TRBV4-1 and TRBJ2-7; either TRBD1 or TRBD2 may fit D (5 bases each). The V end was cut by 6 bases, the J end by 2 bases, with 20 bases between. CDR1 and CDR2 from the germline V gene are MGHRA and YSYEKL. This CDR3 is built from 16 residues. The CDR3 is CASSQGPGRNTYEQYF. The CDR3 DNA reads TGCGCCAGCAGTCAGGGCCCGGGACGGAACACCTACGAGCAGTACTTC.

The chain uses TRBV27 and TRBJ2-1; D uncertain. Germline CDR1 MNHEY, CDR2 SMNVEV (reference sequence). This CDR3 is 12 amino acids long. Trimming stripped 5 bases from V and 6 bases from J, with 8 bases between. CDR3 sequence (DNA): TGTGCCAGCAGTCCGGAGAGCAATGAGCAGTTCTTC. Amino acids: CASSPESNEQFF.

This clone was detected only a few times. The CDR3 DNA is TGTGCCAGCAGCTCGTGGACACAGGGGATTGAAGCTTTCTTT. This gives the protein CASSSWTQGIEAFF. The rearrangement joins TRBV13 to TRBJ1-1; 7 bases agree with TRBD1. CDR1 PRHDT and CDR2 FYEKMQ come from the germline V gene (reference sequence). This CDR3 has 14 residues. V lost 4 bases and J lost 7; bases outside the gene matches: 9.

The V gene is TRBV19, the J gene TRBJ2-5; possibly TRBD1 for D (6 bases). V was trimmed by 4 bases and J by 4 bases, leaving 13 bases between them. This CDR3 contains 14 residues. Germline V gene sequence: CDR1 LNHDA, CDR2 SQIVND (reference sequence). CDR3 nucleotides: TGTGCCAGTAGTAGGCCAGGGGTTTCAGAGACCCAGTACTTC. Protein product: CASSRPGVSETQYF.

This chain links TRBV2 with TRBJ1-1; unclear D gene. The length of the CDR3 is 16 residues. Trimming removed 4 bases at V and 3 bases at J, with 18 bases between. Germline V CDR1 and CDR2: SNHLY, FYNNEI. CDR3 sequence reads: CASSAGYAEKDTEAFF. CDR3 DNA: TGTGCCAGCAGTGCAGGTTATGCTGAGAAGGACACTGAAGCTTTCTTT.

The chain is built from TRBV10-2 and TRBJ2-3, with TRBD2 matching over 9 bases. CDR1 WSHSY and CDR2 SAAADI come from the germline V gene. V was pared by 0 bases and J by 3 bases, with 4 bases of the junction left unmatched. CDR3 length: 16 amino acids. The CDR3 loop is CASSESNSGSTDTQYF. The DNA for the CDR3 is TGCGCCAGCAGTGAGTCGAATAGCGGGAGTACAGATACGCAGTATTTT.

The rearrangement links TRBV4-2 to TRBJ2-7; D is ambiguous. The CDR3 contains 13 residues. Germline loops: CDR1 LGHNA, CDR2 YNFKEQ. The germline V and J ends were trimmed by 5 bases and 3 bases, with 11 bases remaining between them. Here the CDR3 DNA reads TGTGCCAGCAGCAACGACGGTATCTACGAGCAGTACTTC. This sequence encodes CASSNDGIYEQYF.

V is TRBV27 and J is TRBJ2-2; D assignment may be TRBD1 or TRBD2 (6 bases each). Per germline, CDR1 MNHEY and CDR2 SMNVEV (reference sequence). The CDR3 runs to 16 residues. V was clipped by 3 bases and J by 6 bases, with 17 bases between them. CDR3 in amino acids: CASSFLRGRFPGELFF. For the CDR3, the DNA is TGTGCCAGCAGTTTTCTCCGGGGGCGTTTCCCCGGGGAGCTGTTTTTT.

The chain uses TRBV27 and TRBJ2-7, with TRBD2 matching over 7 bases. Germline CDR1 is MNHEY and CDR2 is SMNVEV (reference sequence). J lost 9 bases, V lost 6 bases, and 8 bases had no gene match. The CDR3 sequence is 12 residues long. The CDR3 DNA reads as TGTGCCAGCAGCACGACGGGGGGAGGGCAGTACTTC. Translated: CASSTTGGGQYF.